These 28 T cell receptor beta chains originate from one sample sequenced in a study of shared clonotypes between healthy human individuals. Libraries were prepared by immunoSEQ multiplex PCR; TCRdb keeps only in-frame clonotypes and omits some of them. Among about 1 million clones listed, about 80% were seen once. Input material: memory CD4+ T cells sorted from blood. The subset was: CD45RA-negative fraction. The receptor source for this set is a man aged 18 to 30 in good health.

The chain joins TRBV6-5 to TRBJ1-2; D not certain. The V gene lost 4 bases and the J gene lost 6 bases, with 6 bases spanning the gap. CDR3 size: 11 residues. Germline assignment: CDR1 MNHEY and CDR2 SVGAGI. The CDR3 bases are TGTGCCAGCAGTTCCCCAGATGGCTACACCTTC. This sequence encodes CASSSPDGYTF.

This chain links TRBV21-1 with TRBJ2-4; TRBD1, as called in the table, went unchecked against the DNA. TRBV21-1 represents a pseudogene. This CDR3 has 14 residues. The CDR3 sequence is CASSYRAGKNIQYF. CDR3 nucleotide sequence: TGTGCCAGCAGTTACAGGGCGGGCAAAAACATTCAGTACTTC.

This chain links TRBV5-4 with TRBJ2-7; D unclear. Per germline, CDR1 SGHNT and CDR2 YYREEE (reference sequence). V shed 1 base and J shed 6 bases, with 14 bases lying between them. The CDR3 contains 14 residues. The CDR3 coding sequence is TGTGCCAGCAGCTTGTCGGCAGCGACCCGCGAGCAGTACTTC. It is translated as CASSLSAATREQYF.

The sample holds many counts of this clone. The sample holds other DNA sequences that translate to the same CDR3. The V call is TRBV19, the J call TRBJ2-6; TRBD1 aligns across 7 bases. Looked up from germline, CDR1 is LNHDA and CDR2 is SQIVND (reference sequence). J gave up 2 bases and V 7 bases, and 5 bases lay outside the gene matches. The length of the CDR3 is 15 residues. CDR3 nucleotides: TGTGCCAGTACAAATGACAGGGCTGGGGCCAACGTCCTGACTTTC. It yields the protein CASTNDRAGANVLTF.

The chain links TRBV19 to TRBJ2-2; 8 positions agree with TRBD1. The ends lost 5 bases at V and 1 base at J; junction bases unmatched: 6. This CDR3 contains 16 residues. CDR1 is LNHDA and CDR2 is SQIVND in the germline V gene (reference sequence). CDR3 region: CASSYGGTGNTGELFF. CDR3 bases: TGTGCCAGTAGTTATGGGGGGACAGGGAACACCGGGGAGCTGTTTTTT. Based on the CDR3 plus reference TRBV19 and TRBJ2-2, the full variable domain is DGGITQSPKYLFRKEGQNVTLSCEQNLNHDAMYWYRQDPGQGLRLIYYSQIVNDFQKGDIAEGYSVSREKKESFPLTVTSAQKNPTAFYLCASSYGGTGNTGELFFGEGSRLTVL.

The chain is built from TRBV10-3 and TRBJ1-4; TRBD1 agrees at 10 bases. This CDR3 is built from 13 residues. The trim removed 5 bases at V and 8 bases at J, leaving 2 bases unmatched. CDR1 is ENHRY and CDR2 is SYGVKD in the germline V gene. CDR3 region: CAISWDRGEKLFF. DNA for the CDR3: TGTGCCATCAGTTGGGACAGGGGCGAAAAACTGTTTTTT.

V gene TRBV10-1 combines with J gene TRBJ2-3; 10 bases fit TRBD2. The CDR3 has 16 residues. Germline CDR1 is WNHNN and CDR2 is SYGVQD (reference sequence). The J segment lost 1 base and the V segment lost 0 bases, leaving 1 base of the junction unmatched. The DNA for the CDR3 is TGCGCCAGCAGTGAGTCTCTAGCGGGGGGCACAGATACGCAGTATTTT. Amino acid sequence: CASSESLAGGTDTQYF.

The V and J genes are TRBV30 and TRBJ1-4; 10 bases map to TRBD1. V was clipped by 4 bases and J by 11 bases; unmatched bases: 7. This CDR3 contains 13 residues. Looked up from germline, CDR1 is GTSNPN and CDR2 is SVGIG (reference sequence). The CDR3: CAWTGTGVDKLFF. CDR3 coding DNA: TGTGCCTGGACAGGGACAGGGGTTGATAAACTGTTTTTT.

Here the CDR3 DNA reads TGTGCCAGCACCTCGGACAGGGGAGATACGCAGTATTTT. It specifies CASTSDRGDTQYF. This chain links TRBV5-6 with TRBJ2-3, with 9 bases matching TRBD1. Germline CDR1 SGHDT, CDR2 YYEEEE. The CDR3 totals 13 residues. Trimming took 6 bases from V and 5 from J; bases not matched to a gene: 4.

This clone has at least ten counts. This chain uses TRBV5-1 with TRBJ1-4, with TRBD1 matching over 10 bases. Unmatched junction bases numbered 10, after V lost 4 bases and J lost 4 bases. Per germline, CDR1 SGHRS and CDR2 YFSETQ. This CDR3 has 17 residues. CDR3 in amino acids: CASSPGTGAGNNEKLFF. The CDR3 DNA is TGCGCCAGCAGCCCCGGGACAGGGGCAGGAAATAATGAAAAACTGTTTTTT.

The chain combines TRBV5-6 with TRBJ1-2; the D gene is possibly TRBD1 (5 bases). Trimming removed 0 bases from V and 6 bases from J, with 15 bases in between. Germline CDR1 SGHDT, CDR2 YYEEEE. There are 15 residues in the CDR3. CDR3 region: CASSLVVGESNGYTF. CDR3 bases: TGTGCCAGCAGCTTGGTGGTAGGGGAAAGTAATGGCTACACCTTC.

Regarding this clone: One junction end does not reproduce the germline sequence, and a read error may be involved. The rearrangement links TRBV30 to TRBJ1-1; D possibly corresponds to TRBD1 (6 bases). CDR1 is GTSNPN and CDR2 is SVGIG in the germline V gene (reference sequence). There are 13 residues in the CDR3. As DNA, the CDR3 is TGTGCCTGGAGACGGGACACCTACACTGAAACTTTCTTT. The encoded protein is CAWRRDTYTETFF.

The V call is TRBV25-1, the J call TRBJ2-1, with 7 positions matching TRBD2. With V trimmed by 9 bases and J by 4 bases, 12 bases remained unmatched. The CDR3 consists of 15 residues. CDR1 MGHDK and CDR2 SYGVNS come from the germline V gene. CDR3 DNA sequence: TGTGCCAGAACCGGGGGGACTACCTTTTACAATGAGCAGTTCTTC. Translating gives CARTGGTTFYNEQFF.

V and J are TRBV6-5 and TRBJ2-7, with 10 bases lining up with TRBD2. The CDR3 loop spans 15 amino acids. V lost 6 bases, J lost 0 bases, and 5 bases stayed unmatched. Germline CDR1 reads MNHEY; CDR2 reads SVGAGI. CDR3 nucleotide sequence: TGTGCCAGCAGATTAGCTAGCGGGAGCTCCTACGAGCAGTACTTC. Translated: CASRLASGSSYEQYF.

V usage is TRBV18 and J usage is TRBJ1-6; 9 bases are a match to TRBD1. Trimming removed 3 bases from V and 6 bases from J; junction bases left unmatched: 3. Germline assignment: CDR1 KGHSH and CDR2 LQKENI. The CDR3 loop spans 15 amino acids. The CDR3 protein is CASSPTGGSNSPLHF. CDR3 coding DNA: TGTGCCAGCTCACCGACAGGGGGGTCTAATTCACCCCTCCACTTT.

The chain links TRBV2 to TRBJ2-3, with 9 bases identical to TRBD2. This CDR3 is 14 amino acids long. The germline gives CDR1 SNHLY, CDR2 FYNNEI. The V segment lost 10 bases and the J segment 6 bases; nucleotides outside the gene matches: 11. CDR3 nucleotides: TGTGCCACCCGGTGGCAGCGGGGGGATGATACGCAGTATTTT. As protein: CATRWQRGDDTQYF.

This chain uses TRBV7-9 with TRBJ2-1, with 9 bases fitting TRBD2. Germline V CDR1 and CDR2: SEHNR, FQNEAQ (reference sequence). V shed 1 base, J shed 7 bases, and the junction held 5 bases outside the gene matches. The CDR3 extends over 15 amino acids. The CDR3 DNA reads TGTGCCAGCAGCTTAGTCGCGGGGGGGCGAAATGAGCAGTTCTTC. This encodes CASSLVAGGRNEQFF. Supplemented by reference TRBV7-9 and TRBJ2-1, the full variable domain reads DTGVSQNPRHKITKRGQNVTFRCDPISEHNRLYWYRQTLGQGPEFLTYFQNEAQLEKSRLLSDRFSAERPKGSFSTLEIQRTEQGDSAMYLCASSLVAGGRNEQFFGPGTRLTVL.

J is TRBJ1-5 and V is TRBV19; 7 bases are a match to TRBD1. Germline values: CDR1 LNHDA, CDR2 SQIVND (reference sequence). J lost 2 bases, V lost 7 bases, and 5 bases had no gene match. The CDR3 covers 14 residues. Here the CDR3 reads CASTIGQGNQPQHF. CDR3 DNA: TGTGCCAGTACCATTGGACAGGGCAATCAGCCCCAGCATTTT.

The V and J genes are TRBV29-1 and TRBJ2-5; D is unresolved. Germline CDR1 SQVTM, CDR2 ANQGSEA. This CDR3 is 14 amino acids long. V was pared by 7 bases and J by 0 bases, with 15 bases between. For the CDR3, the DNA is TGCAGCGCGGCTCGAGACACCAACCAAGAGACCCAGTACTTC. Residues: CSAARDTNQETQYF.

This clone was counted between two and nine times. The chain's CDR3 is CASSLQGVYNEQFF. In DNA, the CDR3 is TGTGCCAGCAGTCTACAGGGGGTTTACAATGAGCAGTTCTTC. The chain uses TRBV27 and TRBJ2-1; 8 bases are shared with TRBD1. V lost 5 bases to trimming and J lost 4 bases; unmatched junction nucleotides: 4. Germline V gene sequence: CDR1 MNHEY, CDR2 SMNVEV (reference sequence). The CDR3 runs 14 residues.

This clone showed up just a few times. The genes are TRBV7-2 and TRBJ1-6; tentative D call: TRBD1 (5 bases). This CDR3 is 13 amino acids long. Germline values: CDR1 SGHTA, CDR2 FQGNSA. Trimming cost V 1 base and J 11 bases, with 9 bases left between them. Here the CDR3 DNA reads TGTGCCAGCAGCTTAGGGGCAGGGCCACCCCTCCACTTT. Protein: CASSLGAGPPLHF.

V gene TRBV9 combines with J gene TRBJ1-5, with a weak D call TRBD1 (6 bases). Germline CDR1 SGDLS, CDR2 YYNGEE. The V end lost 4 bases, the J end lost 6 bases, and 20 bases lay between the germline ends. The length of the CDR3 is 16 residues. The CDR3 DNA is TGTGCCAGCAGCCCCCAGGGAGGGGGTTATGGTCAGCCCCAGCATTTT. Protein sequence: CASSPQGGGYGQPQHF.

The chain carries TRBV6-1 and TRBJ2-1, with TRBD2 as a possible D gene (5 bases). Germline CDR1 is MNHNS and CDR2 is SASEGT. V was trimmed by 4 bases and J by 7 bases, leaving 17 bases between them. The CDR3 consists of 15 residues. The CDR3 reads CASSGLALVGNEQFF. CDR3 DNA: TGTGCCAGCAGTGGCCTAGCTCTGGTTGGGAATGAGCAGTTCTTC.

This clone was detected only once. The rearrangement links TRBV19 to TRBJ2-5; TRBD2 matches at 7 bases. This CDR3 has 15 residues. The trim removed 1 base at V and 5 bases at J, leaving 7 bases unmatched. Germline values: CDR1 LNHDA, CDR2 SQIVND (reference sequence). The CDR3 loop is CASSIGSSGVETQYF. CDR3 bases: TGTGCCAGTAGTATAGGGTCCAGCGGGGTTGAGACCCAGTACTTC.

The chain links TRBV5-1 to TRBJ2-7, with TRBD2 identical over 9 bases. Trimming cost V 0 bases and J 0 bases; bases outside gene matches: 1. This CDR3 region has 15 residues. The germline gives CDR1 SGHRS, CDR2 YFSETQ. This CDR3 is CASSLVSGSSYEQYF. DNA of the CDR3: TGCGCCAGCAGCTTGGTTAGCGGGAGCTCCTACGAGCAGTACTTC.

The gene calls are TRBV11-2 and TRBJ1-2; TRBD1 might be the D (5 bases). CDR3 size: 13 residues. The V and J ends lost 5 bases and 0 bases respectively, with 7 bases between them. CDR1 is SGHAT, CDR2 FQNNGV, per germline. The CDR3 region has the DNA TGTGCCAGCAGCGTGACAGCTAACTATGGCTACACCTTC. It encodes CASSVTANYGYTF.

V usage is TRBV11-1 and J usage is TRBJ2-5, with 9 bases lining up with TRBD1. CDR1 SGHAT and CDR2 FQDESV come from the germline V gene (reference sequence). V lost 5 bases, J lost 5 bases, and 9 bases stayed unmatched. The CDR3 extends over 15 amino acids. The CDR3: CASSIRDRDWETQYF. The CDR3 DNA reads TGTGCCAGCAGCATCCGGGACAGGGACTGGGAGACCCAGTACTTC.

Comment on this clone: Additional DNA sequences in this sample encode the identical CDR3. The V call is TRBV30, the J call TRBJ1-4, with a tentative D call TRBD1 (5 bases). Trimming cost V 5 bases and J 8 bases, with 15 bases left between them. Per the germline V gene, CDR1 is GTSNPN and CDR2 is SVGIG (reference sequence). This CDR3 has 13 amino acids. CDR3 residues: CAWSVGTGEKLFF. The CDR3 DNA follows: TGTGCCTGGTCGGTAGGGACCGGGGAAAAACTGTTTTTT. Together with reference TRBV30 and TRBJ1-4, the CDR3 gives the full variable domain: SQTIHQWPATLVQPVGSPLSLECTVEGTSNPNLYWYRQAAGRGLQLLFYSVGIGQISSEVPQNLSASRPQDRQFILSSKKLLLSDSGFYLCAWSVGTGEKLFFGSGTQLSVL.